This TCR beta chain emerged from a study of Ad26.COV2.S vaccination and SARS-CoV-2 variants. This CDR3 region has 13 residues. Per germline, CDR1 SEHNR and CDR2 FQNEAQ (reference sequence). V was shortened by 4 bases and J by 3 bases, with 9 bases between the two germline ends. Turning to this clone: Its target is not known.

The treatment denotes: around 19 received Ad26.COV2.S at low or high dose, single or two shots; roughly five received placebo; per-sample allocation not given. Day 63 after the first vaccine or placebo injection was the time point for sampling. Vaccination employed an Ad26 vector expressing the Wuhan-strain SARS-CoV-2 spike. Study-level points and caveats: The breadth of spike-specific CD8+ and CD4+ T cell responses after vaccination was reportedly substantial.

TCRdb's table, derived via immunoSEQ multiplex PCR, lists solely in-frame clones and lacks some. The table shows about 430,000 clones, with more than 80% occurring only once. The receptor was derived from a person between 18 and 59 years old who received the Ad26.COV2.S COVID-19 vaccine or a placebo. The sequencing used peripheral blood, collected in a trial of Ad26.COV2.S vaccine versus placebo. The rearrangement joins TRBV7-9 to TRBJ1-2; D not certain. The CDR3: CASSSRADYGYTF. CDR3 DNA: TGTGCCAGCAGCTCCCGGGCGGACTATGGCTACACCTTC.